The next 28 T cell receptor beta chains were all read from a single sample in a study of T-cell memory formation after mild COVID-19. A single record per CDR3 protein comes from TCRdb applying MiXCR to the 5' RACE reads. This sample carries fewer than 250,000 distinct CDR3 sequences, 15% of them seen once, and the ten largest clones take 2% to 2.5%. Material for sequencing was PBMCs or a T cell subset sorted from them (not recorded which). The receptors here all came from an adult woman who had mild COVID-19 (a few samples of this study predate the infection). Cell type and time point are not known.

This clonotype came up a few times. This chain uses TRBV12-3 or TRBV12-4 with TRBJ1-5, with D perhaps TRBD1 (6 bases). The CDR3 is made up of 15 amino acids. Trimming left V 3 bases short and J 3 bases short, with 12 bases between. As DNA, the CDR3 is TGTGCCAGCAGTTTTCGGGGGACACACAATCAGCCCCAGCATTTT. Protein: CASSFRGTHNQPQHF.

Here the CDR3 DNA reads TGTGCCAGCAGCCAAATGTTGGATCAGCCCCAGCATTTT. Amino acids: CASSQMLDQPQHF. V usage is TRBV3-1 and J usage is TRBJ1-5; D not resolved. V dropped 2 bases and J dropped 5 bases, with 7 bases sitting between them. The CDR3 spans 13 residues. CDR1 and CDR2 (germline): LGHDT, YNNKEL (reference sequence).

This clonotype was counted ten times or more. The rearrangement joins TRBV7-2 to TRBJ2-7; D is perhaps TRBD1 or TRBD2 (7 bases each). CDR1 SGHTA and CDR2 FQGNSA come from the germline V gene. Trimming took off 2 bases at V and 6 bases at J, with 14 bases between the two ends. The CDR3 has 14 residues. The CDR3 region has the DNA TGTGCCAGCAGCTTAATCAGGGGGGGCGGCGAGCAGTACTTC. It translates to CASSLIRGGGEQYF.

This clonotype has a handful of counts. This chain links TRBV10-3 with TRBJ1-1, with TRBD1 matching 10 bases. The germline CDR1 and CDR2 sequences are ENHRY and SYGVKD. The CDR3 consists of 15 residues. Trimming cost V 6 bases and J 4 bases; bases outside gene matches: 8. The CDR3 protein is CAISDTGTGATEAFF. The CDR3 nucleotides read TGTGCCATCAGCGACACCGGGACAGGGGCCACTGAAGCTTTCTTT.

V is TRBV4-2 and J is TRBJ2-3; D is possibly TRBD2 (5 bases). This CDR3 has 16 residues. Deletions cut 4 bases from V and 1 base from J, with 15 bases between. Germline CDR1 and CDR2: LGHNA and YNFKEQ. CDR3 loop: CASSPRAFGGTDTQYF. CDR3 coding DNA: TGTGCCAGCAGCCCCCGGGCATTCGGGGGCACAGATACGCAGTATTTT.

There are many counts of this clonotype. The chain joins TRBV6-5 to TRBJ2-3; D remains unclear. This CDR3 spans 14 amino acids. Germline CDR1 reads MNHEY; CDR2 reads SVGAGI. V gave up 6 bases and J gave up 0 bases, with 10 bases separating them. The CDR3 here is CASSVRRSTDTQYF. In DNA form, the CDR3 reads TGTGCCAGCAGCGTCCGGCGAAGCACAGATACGCAGTATTTT.

This clonotype was detected only a few times. The V and J genes are TRBV20-1 and TRBJ1-1; 9 bases match TRBD1. Germline CDR1 DFQATT, CDR2 SNEGSKA (reference sequence). This CDR3 is built from 15 residues. V lost 5 bases to trimming and J lost 5 bases; unmatched junction nucleotides: 12. This CDR3 reads CSAPLTGTGQTEAFF. In nucleotides, the CDR3 is TGCAGTGCTCCCCTCACCGGGACAGGGCAAACTGAAGCTTTCTTT.

This clonotype has a handful of counts. The rearrangement links TRBV7-2 to TRBJ2-7, with TRBD2 matching over 14 bases. V trimming: 5 bases; J trimming: 3 bases; junction bases outside the gene matches: 6. The CDR3 loop spans 16 amino acids. Germline CDR1 reads SGHTA; CDR2 reads FQGNSA. The CDR3 coding sequence is TGTGCCAGCAGCCCCTACGGGACTAGCGGGGGCTACGAGCAGTACTTC. Its translation is CASSPYGTSGGYEQYF.

This clonotype appeared a few times. J is TRBJ2-3 and V is TRBV2, with D perhaps TRBD2 (5 bases). Germline CDR1 reads SNHLY; CDR2 reads FYNNEI. The length of the CDR3 is 13 residues. V gave up 7 bases and J gave up 4 bases, with 12 bases separating them. The CDR3 DNA reads TGTGCCAGCATCCAGCGAGGGCCAGATACGCAGTATTTT. Its protein product is CASIQRGPDTQYF.

This clonotype was detected a few times. The chain uses TRBV4-1 and TRBJ2-7; a weak D match, TRBD1 (5 bases). Germline values: CDR1 MGHRA, CDR2 YSYEKL. The CDR3 totals 15 residues. The V end was cut by 0 bases, the J end by 2 bases, with 11 bases between. The CDR3 coding sequence is TGCGCCAGCAGCCAAGATAGGACAACTACCTACGAGCAGTACTTC. This encodes CASSQDRTTTYEQYF.

The chain carries TRBV12-3 or TRBV12-4 and TRBJ1-5; 11 bases fit TRBD1. This CDR3 contains 19 residues. With V trimmed by 1 base and J by 0 bases, 8 bases remained unmatched. Here the CDR3 reads CASSLGRDRGSSSNQPQHF. Here the CDR3 DNA reads TGTGCCAGCAGTTTAGGTCGGGACAGGGGGTCGAGTAGCAATCAGCCCCAGCATTTT.

This clonotype was picked up one time. The CDR3 coding sequence is TGTGCCTGGAGTGAGATAGCGGGAGCCCAGTCCCAGTACTTC. This translates into CAWSEIAGAQSQYF. V gene TRBV30 combines with J gene TRBJ2-5, with 9 bases matching TRBD2. There are 14 residues in the CDR3. Trimming removed 1 base from V and 9 bases from J; junction bases left unmatched: 9. From germline, CDR1 is GTSNPN and CDR2 SVGIG (reference sequence).

This chain links TRBV12-3 or TRBV12-4 with TRBJ1-2; 11 bases fit TRBD1. The CDR3 contains 17 residues. Germline trimming cut 1 base from V and 7 bases from J; bases unmatched to any gene: 11. The CDR3 bases are TGTGCCAGCAGTTTAGACCCTCCTAGGACAGGGGGCAGTGGCTACACCTTC. Its translation is CASSLDPPRTGGSGYTF.

This clonotype has only a few counts. DNA for the CDR3: TGCGCCAGCAGCTGGGGCGGGGTAAGCACAGATACGCAGTATTTT. Translation gives CASSWGGVSTDTQYF. This rearrangement joins TRBV5-1 to TRBJ2-3; D might be TRBD2 (6 bases). Germline V gene data show CDR1 as SGHRS and CDR2 as YFSETQ. This CDR3 is built from 15 residues. V lost 3 bases and J 0 bases, leaving 11 bases between the germline ends.

V is TRBV20-1 and J is TRBJ1-3; D is unresolved. V lost 0 bases, J lost 0 bases, and 9 bases lay in between. Per the germline V gene, CDR1 is DFQATT and CDR2 is SNEGSKA (reference sequence). The CDR3 runs to 15 residues. CDR3 sequence reads: CSARDQLISGNTIYF. As DNA, the CDR3 is TGCAGTGCTAGAGATCAGCTTATCTCTGGAAACACCATATATTTT.

This clonotype was detected ten times or more. V is TRBV20-1 and J is TRBJ2-5; 7 bases agree with TRBD1. V dropped 6 bases and J dropped 5; count of bases not matched to a gene: 12. The germline gives CDR1 DFQATT, CDR2 SNEGSKA (reference sequence). This CDR3 has 14 residues. This CDR3 reads CSAPKTGRKETQYF. As DNA, the CDR3 is TGCAGTGCCCCGAAGACAGGGAGAAAGGAGACCCAGTACTTC.

The rearrangement links TRBV10-2 to TRBJ2-5; 7 bases are shared with TRBD2. V gave up 8 bases and J gave up 3 bases; unmatched junction bases: 15. The CDR3 is 16 residues long. CDR1 and CDR2 (germline): WSHSY, SAAADI. CDR3 protein: CASLNGRPNTKETQYF. CDR3 DNA: TGCGCCAGCTTGAACGGGAGGCCCAACACCAAAGAGACCCAGTACTTC.

In this sample, this clonotype turned up many times. CDR3 region: CATSDSTGPYEQYF. The CDR3 bases are TGTGCCACCAGTGATTCGACCGGACCGTACGAGCAGTACTTC. This chain joins TRBV24-1 and TRBJ2-7, with no clear D. Trimming left V 2 bases short and J 4 bases short, with 11 bases between. The CDR3 has 14 residues. Germline-derived CDR1 and CDR2 are KGHDR and SFDVKD.

The gene calls are TRBV12-3 or TRBV12-4 and TRBJ2-2; possibly TRBD1 or TRBD2 for D (5 bases each). The CDR3 loop spans 15 amino acids. Trimming pared 3 bases from V and 4 bases from J, leaving 12 bases between. This CDR3 reads CASSLTGPVTGELFF. The CDR3 bases are TGTGCCAGCAGTTTGACGGGGCCGGTCACCGGGGAGCTGTTTTTT.

The J gene is TRBJ2-1, the V gene TRBV5-6, with 14 bases identical to TRBD2. The V gene end was trimmed by 5 bases and the J gene end by 12 bases; junction bases not matched to a gene: 10. The CDR3 length is 15 residues. The germline gives CDR1 SGHDT, CDR2 YYEEEE. In nucleotides, the CDR3 is TGTGCCAGCAGTTCGACTAGCGGGAGGGCCCGGGGGCAGTTCTTC. Amino acid sequence: CASSSTSGRARGQFF.

This clonotype was counted only a few times. A junction boundary mismatches the germline segment, possibly from a read error. The rearrangement joins TRBV12-3 or TRBV12-4 to TRBJ1-1; weak D call: TRBD1 (5 bases). This CDR3 is 16 amino acids long. The CDR3 DNA sequence: TGTGCCAGCAGTTTTAACCAGGGCGAGGCGAACCCTGAAGCTTTCTTT. Encoded protein: CASSFNQGEANPEAFF.

V usage is TRBV12-3 or TRBV12-4 and J usage is TRBJ1-3; perhaps TRBD1 as D (5 bases). Between the trimmed V and J ends, which lost 3 bases and 1 base, there was a span of 7 bases. The CDR3 contains 14 residues. The CDR3, as DNA: TGTGCCAGCAGTTTGGCAGGGTCTGGAAACACCATATATTTT. The encoded protein is CASSLAGSGNTIYF.

V usage is TRBV7-3 and J usage is TRBJ2-1; D remains unclear. The CDR3 totals 13 residues. CDR1 is SGHTA and CDR2 is FQGTGA in the germline V gene. Trimming pared 6 bases from V and 8 bases from J, leaving 14 bases between. The CDR3 DNA is TGTGCCAGCAGGCAAACACGGCCCCATGAGCAGTTCTTC. Protein: CASRQTRPHEQFF.

A few counts support this clonotype. The chain recombines TRBV20-1 with TRBJ2-1; 10 bases map to TRBD1. This CDR3 is 13 amino acids long. Unmatched junction bases numbered 2, after V lost 6 bases and J lost 3 bases. Germline loops: CDR1 DFQATT, CDR2 SNEGSKA (reference sequence). CDR3 protein: CSAGQGGYNEQFF. Written as DNA, the CDR3 is TGCAGTGCAGGACAGGGGGGCTACAATGAGCAGTTCTTC.

The V call is TRBV24-1, the J call TRBJ1-6, with D maybe TRBD1 (5 bases). V was pared by 3 bases and J by 16 bases, with 18 bases between. The CDR3 is 14 amino acids. Germline values: CDR1 KGHDR, CDR2 SFDVKD. Here the CDR3 DNA reads TGTGCCACCAGTGATCCGGGCGGGGGGAGCTTTCTCCACTTT. Its protein is CATSDPGGGSFLHF.

There are many counts of this clonotype. This rearrangement joins TRBV9 to TRBJ2-3; TRBD2 might be the D (6 bases). The CDR3 runs to 14 residues. In germline, CDR1 is SGDLS, CDR2 YYNGEE. Trimming pared 8 bases from V and 5 bases from J, leaving 18 bases between. The CDR3 DNA is TGTGCCAGTCAATTAGCGGAGACGGGAGATACGCAGTATTTT. As protein: CASQLAETGDTQYF.

In its sample, this clonotype was seen a few times. V gene TRBV5-1 combines with J gene TRBJ2-3; 9 bases map to TRBD2. V lost 0 bases to trimming and J lost 2 bases; unmatched junction nucleotides: 4. The germline gives CDR1 SGHRS, CDR2 YFSETQ. This CDR3 is built from 16 residues. The CDR3 DNA follows: TGCGCCAGCAGCTTGGGTTCTAGCGGGAACACAGATACGCAGTATTTT. This translates into CASSLGSSGNTDTQYF. Combining the CDR3 with reference TRBV5-1 and TRBJ2-3 gives the whole variable domain KAGVTQTPRYLIKTRGQQVTLSCSPISGHRSVSWYQQTPGQGLQFLFEYFSETQRNKGNFPGRFSGRQFSNSRSEMNVSTLELGDSALYLCASSLGSSGNTDTQYFGPGTRLTVL.

The chain joins TRBV20-1 to TRBJ1-2; 10 nucleotides agree with TRBD1. The CDR3 contains 19 residues. Trimming took 4 bases from V and 4 from J; bases not matched to a gene: 21. From germline, CDR1 is DFQATT and CDR2 SNEGSKA (reference sequence). The CDR3 protein is CSATDPAGQGTHRGYGYTF. The CDR3 coding sequence is TGCAGTGCTACCGACCCGGCGGGACAGGGGACCCACCGGGGCTATGGCTACACCTTC.